The 22 T cell receptor beta chains in this list originate from one sample, sequenced in a study of blood T cell repertoires in COVID-19. Generated by immunoSEQ multiplex PCR, the TCRdb table keeps only in-frame clones and is missing some. The repertoire holds more than 95,000 clones, with 85% to 90% as singletons. Sequencing was performed on peripheral blood. The receptors were sampled from a man between 70 and 80 years old who had recovered from COVID-19.

The chain couples TRBV7-7 to TRBJ2-2, with 9 nucleotides matching TRBD2. Germline V gives CDR1 SSHAT, CDR2 FNYEAQ (reference sequence). CDR3 size: 15 residues. Unmatched junction bases numbered 7, after V lost 5 bases and J lost 6 bases. CDR3 loop: CASSLSGSSPGELFF. CDR3 nucleotide sequence: TGTGCCAGCAGCCTTAGCGGGAGCAGTCCCGGGGAGCTGTTTTTT.

V is TRBV6-5 and J is TRBJ2-3; 7 nucleotides align to TRBD1. Looked up from germline, CDR1 is MNHEY and CDR2 is SVGAGI. The CDR3 is made up of 14 amino acids. V dropped 2 bases and J dropped 4; count of bases not matched to a gene: 3. In DNA form, the CDR3 reads TGTGCCAGCAGTTACACAGGGGCTCCAGATACGCAGTATTTT. Its translation: CASSYTGAPDTQYF.

This chain uses TRBV5-6 with TRBJ2-1; a weak D match, TRBD1 (6 bases). CDR3 length: 14 residues. Germline values: CDR1 SGHDT, CDR2 YYEEEE. Deletions cut 3 bases from V and 4 bases from J, with 11 bases between. The DNA of the CDR3 is TGTGCCAGCAGCTCCAGGGGCATTTACAATGAGCAGTTCTTC. It codes for CASSSRGIYNEQFF.

This clone showed up just once. V gene TRBV20-1 combines with J gene TRBJ2-3; D is perhaps TRBD2 (6 bases). The CDR3 spans 11 residues. V shed 4 bases and J shed 10 bases, with 12 bases lying between them. Germline V CDR1 and CDR2: DFQATT, SNEGSKA (reference sequence). The CDR3 loop is CSAKAGTSQYF. CDR3 coding DNA: TGCAGTGCTAAAGCCGGGACTTCGCAGTATTTT.

The J gene is TRBJ2-3, the V gene TRBV5-1, with a tentative D call TRBD1 (5 bases). The germline gives CDR1 SGHRS, CDR2 YFSETQ. This CDR3 spans 15 amino acids. Trimming removed 0 bases at V and 4 bases at J, with 12 bases between. CDR3 nucleotide sequence: TGCGCCAGCAGCTTGGCTCAGGGCTTGGCAGATACGCAGTATTTT. This translates into CASSLAQGLADTQYF.

This chain joins TRBV12-3 or TRBV12-4 and TRBJ1-4, with D unclear. There are 12 residues in the CDR3. V shed 8 bases and J shed 5 bases, with 9 bases lying between them. CDR3 sequence reads: CASAAGNEKLFF. The CDR3 coding sequence is TGTGCCAGCGCCGCGGGCAATGAAAAACTGTTTTTT.

The chain has TRBV3-1 (or the pseudogene TRBV3-2) and TRBJ1-4; D is possibly TRBD1 (5 bases). The germline V gene encodes CDR1 LGHDT and CDR2 YNNKEL (reference sequence). There are 16 residues in the CDR3. Trimming removed 4 bases at V and 5 bases at J, with 17 bases between. The CDR3 loop is CASSRRGGGANEKLFF. Written as DNA, the CDR3 is TGTGCCAGCAGCCGACGGGGGGGAGGGGCAAATGAAAAACTGTTTTTT.

The chain employs TRBV11-2 and TRBJ1-1; D gene unclear. From germline, CDR1 is SGHAT and CDR2 FQNNGV. V lost 5 bases and J 1 base, leaving 8 bases between the germline ends. This CDR3 contains 13 residues. Written as DNA, the CDR3 is TGTGCCAGCAGCCCGCAGGCGAACACTGAAGCTTTCTTT. Translating it yields CASSPQANTEAFF. Combining the CDR3 with reference TRBV11-2 and TRBJ1-1 gives the whole variable domain EAGVAQSPRYKIIEKRQSVAFWCNPISGHATLYWYQQILGQGPKLLIQFQNNGVVDDSQLPKDRFSAERLKGVDSTLKIQPAKLEDSAVYLCASSPQANTEAFFGQGTRLTVV.

The genes are TRBV19 and TRBJ2-7; 12 bases are shared with TRBD2. The CDR3 totals 16 residues. From germline, CDR1 is LNHDA and CDR2 SQIVND (reference sequence). V shed 3 bases and J 4 bases; nucleotides not matched to a gene: 7. CDR3 sequence reads: CASSMGGTSGLYEQYF. The CDR3 DNA reads TGTGCCAGTAGTATGGGAGGGACTAGCGGGCTTTACGAGCAGTACTTC.

The genes are TRBV19 and TRBJ2-2; the D gene is possibly TRBD1 (6 bases). V was cut by 4 bases and J by 6 bases, with 12 bases left in between. The length of the CDR3 is 14 residues. Germline CDR1 is LNHDA and CDR2 is SQIVND (reference sequence). This CDR3 is CASSTQGTAGELFF. Here the CDR3 DNA reads TGTGCCAGTAGTACACAGGGTACAGCCGGGGAGCTGTTTTTT.

This chain uses TRBV6-5 with TRBJ1-2; 9 bases align to TRBD1. Trimming at V came to 5 bases and at J to 6 bases, leaving 4 bases not matched to a gene. The CDR3 covers 13 residues. The germline CDR1 and CDR2 sequences are MNHEY and SVGAGI. The CDR3 here is CASSPQGADGYTF. The CDR3 nucleotides read TGTGCCAGCAGTCCACAGGGGGCGGATGGCTACACCTTC.

In this sample, this clone turned up a few times. This rearrangement joins TRBV10-3 to TRBJ1-5, with TRBD1 matching over 8 bases. Germline V gives CDR1 ENHRY, CDR2 SYGVKD. The ends lost 6 bases at V and 9 bases at J; junction bases unmatched: 10. The CDR3 is made up of 14 amino acids. CDR3 in amino acids: CAIRGTGWESPQHF. Here the CDR3 DNA reads TGTGCCATCAGGGGGACAGGTTGGGAATCGCCCCAGCATTTT.

DNA for the CDR3: TGTGCCAGCAGTTACCATCCCGGGACAGGGATCTACGAGCAGTACTTC. Translation gives CASSYHPGTGIYEQYF. The rearrangement joins TRBV6-2 or TRBV6-3 to TRBJ2-7, with 9 bases fitting TRBD1. V lost 2 bases, J lost 3 bases, and 8 bases stayed unmatched. Germline V lookup: CDR1 MNHEY, CDR2 SVGEGT. The CDR3 spans 16 residues.

The chain has TRBV28 and TRBJ1-5, with 10 bases matching TRBD1. The germline V gene has CDR1 MDHEN and CDR2 SYDVKM. The V and J ends lost 5 bases and 10 bases, in that order; junction bases with no gene match: 5. The CDR3 contains 13 residues. Here the CDR3 reads CASSTGQGIPQHF. The CDR3, as DNA: TGTGCCAGCAGTACGGGACAGGGGATCCCCCAGCATTTT.

This rearrangement joins TRBV4-1 to TRBJ1-5, with D possibly TRBD1 on 6 matching bases. CDR3 length: 15 amino acids. V was pared by 3 bases and J by 0 bases, with 9 bases between. Germline CDR1 reads MGHRA; CDR2 reads YSYEKL. The CDR3 bases are TGCGCCAGCAGCCATAGGACAGATAGCAATCAGCCCCAGCATTTT. Its protein is CASSHRTDSNQPQHF.

This rearrangement joins TRBV6-5 to TRBJ2-2, with D uncertain. V dropped 6 bases and J dropped 0 bases, with 5 bases sitting between them. Per germline, CDR1 MNHEY and CDR2 SVGAGI. The CDR3 has 13 amino acids. CDR3 in amino acids: CASRSTNTGELFF. The CDR3 coding sequence is TGTGCCAGCAGATCTACGAACACCGGGGAGCTGTTTTTT.

The chain uses TRBV27 and TRBJ2-4; a weak D match, TRBD1 (5 bases). The CDR3 extends over 13 amino acids. Germline CDR1 MNHEY, CDR2 SMNVEV (reference sequence). V gave up 10 bases and J gave up 4 bases, with 14 bases separating them. Here the CDR3 reads CATSTALKNIQYF. CDR3 nucleotide sequence: TGTGCCACCTCGACAGCGCTAAAAAACATTCAGTACTTC.

The chain links TRBV2 to TRBJ1-5, with D perhaps TRBD1 (6 bases). V gave up 8 bases and J gave up 0 bases, with 11 bases separating them. The CDR3 consists of 14 residues. Per the germline V gene, CDR1 is SNHLY and CDR2 is FYNNEI. CDR3 coding DNA: TGTGCCAGCCGGACAGTATATAGCAATCAGCCCCAGCATTTT. This gives the protein CASRTVYSNQPQHF.

The chain employs TRBV3-1 (or the pseudogene TRBV3-2) and TRBJ1-2; TRBD1 agrees at 8 bases. V dropped 4 bases and J dropped 2; count of bases not matched to a gene: 6. Germline values: CDR1 LGHDT, CDR2 YNNKEL (reference sequence). This CDR3 comprises 15 residues. The CDR3 loop reads CASSLFGQGNYGYTF. In nucleotides, the CDR3 is TGTGCCAGCAGCCTATTTGGACAGGGCAACTATGGCTACACCTTC.

The V call is TRBV10-3, the J call TRBJ2-7, with D tentatively TRBD1 (6 bases). Trimming pared 5 bases from V and 0 bases from J, leaving 14 bases between. The germline CDR1 and CDR2 sequences are ENHRY and SYGVKD. The CDR3 consists of 15 residues. As DNA, the CDR3 is TGTGCCATCAGTACGGACAGAAAAAGCTCCTACGAGCAGTACTTC. Encoded protein: CAISTDRKSSYEQYF.

This chain joins TRBV29-1 and TRBJ2-1, with 13 bases lining up with TRBD2. V gave up 7 bases and J gave up 6 bases; unmatched junction bases: 6. The germline V gene has CDR1 SQVTM and CDR2 ANQGSEA. This CDR3 is built from 14 residues. This CDR3 is CSAETSGGGNEQFF. DNA of the CDR3: TGCAGCGCCGAAACTAGCGGGGGGGGCAATGAGCAGTTCTTC.

V usage is TRBV30 and J usage is TRBJ2-1; 11 nucleotides line up with TRBD2. The CDR3 is 15 residues long. Unmatched junction bases numbered 6, after V lost 3 bases and J lost 5 bases. Per germline, CDR1 GTSNPN and CDR2 SVGIG (reference sequence). The DNA for the CDR3 is TGTGCCTGGAGAAAGGTAGCGGGGGGGAACAATGAGCAGTTCTTC. Amino acids: CAWRKVAGGNNEQFF.